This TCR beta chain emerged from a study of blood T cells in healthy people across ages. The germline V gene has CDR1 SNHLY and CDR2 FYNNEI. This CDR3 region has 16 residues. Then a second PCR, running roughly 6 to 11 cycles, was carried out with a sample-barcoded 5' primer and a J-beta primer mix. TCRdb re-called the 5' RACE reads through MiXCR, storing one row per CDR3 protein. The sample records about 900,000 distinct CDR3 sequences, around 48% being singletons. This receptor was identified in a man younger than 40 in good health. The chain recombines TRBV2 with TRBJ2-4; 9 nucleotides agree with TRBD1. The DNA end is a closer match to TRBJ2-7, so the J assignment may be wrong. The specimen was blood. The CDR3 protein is CASRPTTGTGFDEQYF. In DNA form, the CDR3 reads TGTGCCAGCAGACCGACGACCGGGACAGGGTTCGACGAGCAGTACTTC.